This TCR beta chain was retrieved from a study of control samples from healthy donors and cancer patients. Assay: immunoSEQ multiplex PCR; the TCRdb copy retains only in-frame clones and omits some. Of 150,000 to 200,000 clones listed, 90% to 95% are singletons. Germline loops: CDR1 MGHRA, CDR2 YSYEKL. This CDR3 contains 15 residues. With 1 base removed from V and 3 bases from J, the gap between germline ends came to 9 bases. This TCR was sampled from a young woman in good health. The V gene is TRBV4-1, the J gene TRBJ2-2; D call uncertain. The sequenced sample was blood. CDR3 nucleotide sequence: TGCGCCAGCAGCCAAGCACGAAGGGACACCGGGGAGCTGTTTTTT. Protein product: CASSQARRDTGELFF.